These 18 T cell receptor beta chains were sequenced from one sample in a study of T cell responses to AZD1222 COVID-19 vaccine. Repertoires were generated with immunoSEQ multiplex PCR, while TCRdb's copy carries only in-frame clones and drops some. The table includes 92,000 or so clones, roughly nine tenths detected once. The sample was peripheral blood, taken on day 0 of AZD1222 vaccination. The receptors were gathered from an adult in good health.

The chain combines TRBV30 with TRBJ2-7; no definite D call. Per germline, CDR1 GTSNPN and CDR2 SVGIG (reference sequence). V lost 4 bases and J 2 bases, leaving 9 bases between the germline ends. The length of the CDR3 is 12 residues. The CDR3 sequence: CAWIPSTYEQYF. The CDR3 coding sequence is TGTGCCTGGATCCCCAGTACCTACGAGCAGTACTTC. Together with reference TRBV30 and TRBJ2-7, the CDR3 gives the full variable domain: SQTIHQWPATLVQPVGSPLSLECTVEGTSNPNLYWYRQAAGRGLQLLFYSVGIGQISSEVPQNLSASRPQDRQFILSSKKLLLSDSGFYLCAWIPSTYEQYFGPGTRLTVT.

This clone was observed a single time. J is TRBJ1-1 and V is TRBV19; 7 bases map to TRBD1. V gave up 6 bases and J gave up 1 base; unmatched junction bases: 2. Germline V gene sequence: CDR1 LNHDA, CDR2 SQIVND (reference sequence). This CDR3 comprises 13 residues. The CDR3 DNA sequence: TGTGCCAGTAGCCACAGGGGGAACACTGAAGCTTTCTTT. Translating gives CASSHRGNTEAFF.

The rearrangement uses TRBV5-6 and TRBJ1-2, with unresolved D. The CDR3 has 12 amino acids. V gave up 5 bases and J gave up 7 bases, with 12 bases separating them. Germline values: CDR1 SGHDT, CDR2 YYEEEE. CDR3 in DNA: TGTGCCAGCAGACAAGCCCGGGCTGGCTACACCTTC. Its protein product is CASRQARAGYTF.

The CDR3 region has the DNA TGTGCCTGGAGTGTACGCAGGGCCAGTTTGAGACAGCCCCAGCATTTT. This encodes CAWSVRRASLRQPQHF. The rearrangement uses TRBV30 and TRBJ1-5, with D tentatively TRBD1 (5 bases). V was trimmed by 0 bases and J by 7 bases, leaving 19 bases between them. This CDR3 region has 16 residues. Per the germline V gene, CDR1 is GTSNPN and CDR2 is SVGIG (reference sequence).

Written as DNA, the CDR3 is TGTGCCAGCAGCGTAGGGGTTGGCGGGGGGGCAACAGATACGCAGTATTTT. This sequence encodes CASSVGVGGGATDTQYF. The rearrangement joins TRBV9 to TRBJ2-3, with TRBD2 matching over 9 bases. The trim removed 0 bases at V and 3 bases at J, leaving 8 bases unmatched. The CDR3 runs to 17 residues. CDR1 SGDLS and CDR2 YYNGEE come from the germline V gene.

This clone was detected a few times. The CDR3 sequence: CASSRPTGYEAFF. In DNA, the CDR3 is TGTGCCAGCAGCAGACCGACAGGGTATGAAGCTTTCTTT. The chain recombines TRBV5-6 with TRBJ1-1; 7 bases line up with TRBD1. The V gene end was trimmed by 4 bases and the J gene end by 7 bases; junction bases not matched to a gene: 7. The CDR3 extends over 13 amino acids. Germline CDR1 and CDR2: SGHDT and YYEEEE. The entire variable domain, with the rest obtained from reference TRBV5-6 and TRBJ1-1, is as follows: DAGVTQSPTHLIKTRGQQVTLRCSPKSGHDTVSWYQQALGQGPQFIFQYYEEEERQRGNFPDRFSGHQFPNYSSELNVNALLLGDSALYLCASSRPTGYEAFFGQGTRLTVV.

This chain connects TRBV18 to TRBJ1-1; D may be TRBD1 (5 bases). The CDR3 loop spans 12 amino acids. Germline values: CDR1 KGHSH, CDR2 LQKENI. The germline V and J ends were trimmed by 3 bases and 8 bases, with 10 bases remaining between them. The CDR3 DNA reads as TGTGCCAGCTCACCGGCCAGGACAGAAGCTTTCTTT. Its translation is CASSPARTEAFF.

The CDR3 DNA sequence: TGTGCCAGCAGCGCGGAGGACATTCAGCCCCAGCATTTT. Its translation is CASSAEDIQPQHF. V and J are TRBV2 and TRBJ1-5, with TRBD1 as a possible D gene (5 bases). With 6 bases removed from V and 6 bases from J, the gap between germline ends came to 12 bases. CDR3 length: 13 residues. Per germline, CDR1 SNHLY and CDR2 FYNNEI.

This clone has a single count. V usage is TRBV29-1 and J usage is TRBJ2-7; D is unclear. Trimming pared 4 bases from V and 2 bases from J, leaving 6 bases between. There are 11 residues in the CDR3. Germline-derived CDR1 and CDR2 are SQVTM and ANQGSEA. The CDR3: CSVGLTYEQYF. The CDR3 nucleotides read TGCAGCGTTGGCCTCACCTACGAGCAGTACTTC.

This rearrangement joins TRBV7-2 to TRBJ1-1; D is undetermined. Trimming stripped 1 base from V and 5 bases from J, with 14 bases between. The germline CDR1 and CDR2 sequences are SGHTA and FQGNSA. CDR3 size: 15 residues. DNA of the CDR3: TGTGCCAGCAGCTTAGATCCGAGGGTTGAGACTGAAGCTTTCTTT. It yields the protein CASSLDPRVETEAFF.

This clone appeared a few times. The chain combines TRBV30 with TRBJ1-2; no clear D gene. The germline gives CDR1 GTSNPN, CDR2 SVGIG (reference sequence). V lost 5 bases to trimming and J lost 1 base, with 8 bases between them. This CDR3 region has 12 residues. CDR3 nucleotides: TGTGCCTGGGGCGGGAATAACTATGGCTACACCTTC. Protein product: CAWGGNNYGYTF. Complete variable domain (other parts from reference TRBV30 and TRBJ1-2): SQTIHQWPATLVQPVGSPLSLECTVEGTSNPNLYWYRQAAGRGLQLLFYSVGIGQISSEVPQNLSASRPQDRQFILSSKKLLLSDSGFYLCAWGGNNYGYTFGSGTRLTVV.

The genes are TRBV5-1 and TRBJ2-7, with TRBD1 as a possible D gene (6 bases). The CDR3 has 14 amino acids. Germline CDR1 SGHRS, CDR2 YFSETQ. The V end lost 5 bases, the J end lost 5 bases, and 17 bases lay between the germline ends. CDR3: CASRWNAGVNEQYF. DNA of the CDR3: TGCGCCAGCAGATGGAACGCAGGGGTTAACGAGCAGTACTTC. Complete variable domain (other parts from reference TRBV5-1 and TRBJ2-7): KAGVTQTPRYLIKTRGQQVTLSCSPISGHRSVSWYQQTPGQGLQFLFEYFSETQRNKGNFPGRFSGRQFSNSRSEMNVSTLELGDSALYLCASRWNAGVNEQYFGPGTRLTVT.

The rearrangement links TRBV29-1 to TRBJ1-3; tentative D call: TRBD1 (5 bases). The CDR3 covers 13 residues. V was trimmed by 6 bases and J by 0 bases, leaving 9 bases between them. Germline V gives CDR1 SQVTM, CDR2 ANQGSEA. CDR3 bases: TGCAGCGTCAGGGCTGCCTCTGGAAACACCATATATTTT. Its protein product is CSVRAASGNTIYF.

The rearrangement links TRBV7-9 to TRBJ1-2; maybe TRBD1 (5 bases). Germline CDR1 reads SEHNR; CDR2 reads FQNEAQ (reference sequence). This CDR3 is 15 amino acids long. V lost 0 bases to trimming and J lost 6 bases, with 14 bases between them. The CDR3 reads CASSLARDSEHGYTF. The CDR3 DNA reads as TGTGCCAGCAGCTTAGCTCGGGACTCCGAGCATGGCTACACCTTC.

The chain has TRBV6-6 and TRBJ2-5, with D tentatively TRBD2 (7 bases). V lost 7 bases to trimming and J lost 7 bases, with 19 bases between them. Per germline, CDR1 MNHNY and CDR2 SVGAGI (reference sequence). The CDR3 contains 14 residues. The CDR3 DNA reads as TGTGCCAGCACCCCTGGGGGGGGCCAACGGACCCAGTACTTC. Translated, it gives CASTPGGGQRTQYF.

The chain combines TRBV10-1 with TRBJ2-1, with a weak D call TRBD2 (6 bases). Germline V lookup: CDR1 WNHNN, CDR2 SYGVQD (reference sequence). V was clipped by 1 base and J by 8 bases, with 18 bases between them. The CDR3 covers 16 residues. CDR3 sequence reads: CASSELGRTSRDEQFF. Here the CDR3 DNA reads TGCGCCAGCAGTGAGTTAGGGAGAACTAGCAGGGATGAGCAGTTCTTC.

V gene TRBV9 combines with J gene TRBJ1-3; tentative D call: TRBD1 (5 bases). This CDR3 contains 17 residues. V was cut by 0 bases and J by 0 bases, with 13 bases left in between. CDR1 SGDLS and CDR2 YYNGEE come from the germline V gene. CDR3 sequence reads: CASSVGVGAFSGNTIYF. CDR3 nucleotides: TGTGCCAGCAGCGTAGGGGTAGGGGCCTTCTCTGGAAACACCATATATTTT. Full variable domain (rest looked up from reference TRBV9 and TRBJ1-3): DSGVTQTPKHLITATGQRVTLRCSPRSGDLSVYWYQQSLDQGLQFLIQYYNGEERAKGNILERFSAQQFPDLHSELNLSSLELGDSALYFCASSVGVGAFSGNTIYFGEGSWLTVV.

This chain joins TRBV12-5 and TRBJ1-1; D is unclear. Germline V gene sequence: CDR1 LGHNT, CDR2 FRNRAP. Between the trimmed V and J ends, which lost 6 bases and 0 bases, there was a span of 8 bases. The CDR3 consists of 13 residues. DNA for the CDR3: TGTGCTAGTGGATTACAGCTGAACACTGAAGCTTTCTTT. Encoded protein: CASGLQLNTEAFF.